The 8 T cell receptor beta chains below all came from one sample that was sequenced in a study of OX40 agonist ivuxolimab in advanced cancers. Sequenced by immunoSEQ multiplex PCR; TCRdb stores in-frame clones only, minus some. The repertoire has about 90,000 clones, 75% to 90% of them found once; the top ten carry around 0.21%. The source material was CD4+ or CD8+ T cells sorted from blood, sampled in a trial of the OX40 agonist ivuxolimab. The receptors stem from an adult with an advanced solid tumor such as melanoma, head and neck, liver or kidney cancer.

J is TRBJ2-3 and V is TRBV5-1, with D perhaps TRBD1 (5 bases). In germline, CDR1 is SGHRS, CDR2 YFSETQ. There are 16 residues in the CDR3. V lost 0 bases, J lost 1 base, and 12 bases lay in between. CDR3 sequence: CASSLGGRPGTDTQYF. For the CDR3, the DNA is TGCGCCAGCAGCTTGGGGGGCCGCCCGGGCACAGATACGCAGTATTTT.

The gene calls are TRBV5-4 and TRBJ2-1, with 7 bases that match TRBD1. From germline, CDR1 is SGHNT and CDR2 YYREEE (reference sequence). After removal of 3 bases from V and 2 bases from J, the junction contained 5 bases not matched to a gene. The CDR3 length is 15 residues. The CDR3 is CASSSPRGTYNEQFF. The CDR3 region has the DNA TGTGCCAGCAGCTCCCCCAGGGGGACCTACAATGAGCAGTTCTTC.

This chain joins TRBV15 and TRBJ2-7; D is unclear. CDR3 length: 13 amino acids. V lost 2 bases and J 4 bases, leaving 9 bases between the germline ends. Germline CDR1 is LNHNV and CDR2 is YYDKDF (reference sequence). As DNA, the CDR3 is TGTGCCACCAGCAGATCGACGGTTTACGAGCAGTACTTC. This gives the protein CATSRSTVYEQYF.

The chain combines TRBV6-6 with TRBJ2-7, with TRBD2 identical over 11 bases. Trimming at V came to 2 bases and at J to 4 bases, leaving 4 bases not matched to a gene. Germline V lookup: CDR1 MNHNY, CDR2 SVGAGI (reference sequence). The CDR3 consists of 15 residues. DNA of the CDR3: TGTGCCAGCAGTTACGGAGGGACTAGCGGTTACGAGCAGTACTTC. This sequence encodes CASSYGGTSGYEQYF.

The chain recombines TRBV5-4 with TRBJ2-1, with 8 positions matching TRBD2. Germline assignment: CDR1 SGHNT and CDR2 YYREEE (reference sequence). The CDR3 consists of 17 residues. Losses at the gene ends were 3 bases for V and 0 bases for J; bases not matched to a gene: 8. DNA of the CDR3: TGTGCCAGCAGCTCCCCCCCAAGCGGGAGCTCCTACAATGAGCAGTTCTTC. Translated: CASSSPPSGSSYNEQFF.

The J gene is TRBJ2-2, the V gene TRBV4-1; D unclear. Germline V gene sequence: CDR1 MGHRA, CDR2 YSYEKL. Trimming cost V 6 bases and J 7 bases, with 12 bases left between them. This CDR3 is 13 amino acids long. The CDR3 bases are TGCGCCAGCAGTCGGTTAGAGAACGGGGAGCTGTTTTTT. This encodes CASSRLENGELFF.

This chain connects TRBV5-4 to TRBJ2-1; TRBD2 matches at 7 bases. The CDR3 has 15 residues. Unmatched junction bases numbered 9, after V lost 0 bases and J lost 9 bases. The germline CDR1 and CDR2 sequences are SGHNT and YYREEE (reference sequence). The CDR3 sequence is CASSLGEGAGSEQFF. CDR3 nucleotides: TGTGCCAGCAGCTTGGGGGAGGGCGCGGGATCTGAGCAGTTCTTC.

The chain combines TRBV9 with TRBJ1-1; D not certain. CDR1 and CDR2 (germline): SGDLS, YYNGEE. The CDR3 totals 15 residues. V was cut by 2 bases and J by 4 bases, with 15 bases left in between. CDR3 sequence reads: CASSVEPAWATEAFF. CDR3 bases: TGTGCCAGCAGCGTTGAGCCAGCCTGGGCCACTGAAGCTTTCTTT. The variable domain in full, completed from reference TRBV9 and TRBJ1-1, reads DSGVTQTPKHLITATGQRVTLRCSPRSGDLSVYWYQQSLDQGLQFLIQYYNGEERAKGNILERFSAQQFPDLHSELNLSSLELGDSALYFCASSVEPAWATEAFFGQGTRLTVV.